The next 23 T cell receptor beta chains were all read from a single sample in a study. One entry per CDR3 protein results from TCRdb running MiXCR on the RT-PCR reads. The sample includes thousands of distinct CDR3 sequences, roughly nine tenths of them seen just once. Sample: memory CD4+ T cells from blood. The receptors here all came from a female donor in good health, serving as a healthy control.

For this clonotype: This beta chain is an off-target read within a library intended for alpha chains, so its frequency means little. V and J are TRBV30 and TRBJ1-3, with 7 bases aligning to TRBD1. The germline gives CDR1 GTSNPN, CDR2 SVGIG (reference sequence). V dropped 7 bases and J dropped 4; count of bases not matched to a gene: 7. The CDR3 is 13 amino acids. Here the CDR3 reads CASGQWGGNTIYF. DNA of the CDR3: TGTGCCTCGGGACAGTGGGGAGGAAACACCATATATTTT.

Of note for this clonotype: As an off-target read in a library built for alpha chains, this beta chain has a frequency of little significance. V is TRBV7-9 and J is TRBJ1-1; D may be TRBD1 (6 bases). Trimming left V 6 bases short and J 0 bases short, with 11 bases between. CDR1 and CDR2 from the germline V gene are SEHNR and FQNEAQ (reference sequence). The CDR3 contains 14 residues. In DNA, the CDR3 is TGTGCCAGCAGAAAGACAGGCATGAACACTGAAGCTTTCTTT. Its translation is CASRKTGMNTEAFF.

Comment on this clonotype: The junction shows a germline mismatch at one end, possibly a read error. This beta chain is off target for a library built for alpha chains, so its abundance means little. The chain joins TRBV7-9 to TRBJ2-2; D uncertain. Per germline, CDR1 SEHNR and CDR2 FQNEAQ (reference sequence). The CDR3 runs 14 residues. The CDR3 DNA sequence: TGTGCCAGCACCACCCCGGCGAAGACCGGGGAGCTGTTTTTT. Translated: CASTTPAKTGELFF.

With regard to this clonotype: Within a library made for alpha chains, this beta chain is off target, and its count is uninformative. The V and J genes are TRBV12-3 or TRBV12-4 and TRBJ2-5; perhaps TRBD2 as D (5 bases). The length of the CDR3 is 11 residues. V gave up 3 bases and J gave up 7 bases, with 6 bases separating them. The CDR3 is CASSFAGTQYF. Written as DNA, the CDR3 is TGTGCCAGCAGTTTCGCGGGGACCCAGTACTTC.

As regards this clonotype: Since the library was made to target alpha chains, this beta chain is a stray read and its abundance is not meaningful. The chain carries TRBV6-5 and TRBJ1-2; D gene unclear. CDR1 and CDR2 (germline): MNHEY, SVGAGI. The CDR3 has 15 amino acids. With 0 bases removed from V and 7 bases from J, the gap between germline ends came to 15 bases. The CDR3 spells CASSYSFLAGSGYTF. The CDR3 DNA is TGTGCCAGCAGTTACTCGTTTTTAGCTGGCTCTGGCTACACCTTC.

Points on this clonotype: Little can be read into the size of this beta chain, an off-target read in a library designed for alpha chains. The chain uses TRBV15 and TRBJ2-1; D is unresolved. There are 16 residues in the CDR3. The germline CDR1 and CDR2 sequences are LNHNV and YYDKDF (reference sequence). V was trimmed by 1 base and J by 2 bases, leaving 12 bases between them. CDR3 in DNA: TGTGCCACCAGCAGAGCCCGAGACGTTGCCTACAATGAGCAGTTCTTC. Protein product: CATSRARDVAYNEQFF.

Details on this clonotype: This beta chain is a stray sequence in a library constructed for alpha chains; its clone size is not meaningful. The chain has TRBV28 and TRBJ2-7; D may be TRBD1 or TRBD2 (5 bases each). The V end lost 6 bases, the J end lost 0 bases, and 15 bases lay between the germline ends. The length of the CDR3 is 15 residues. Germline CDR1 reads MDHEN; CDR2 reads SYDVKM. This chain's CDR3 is CASSDWDGNSYEQYF. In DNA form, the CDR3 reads TGTGCCAGCAGCGACTGGGACGGGAACTCCTACGAGCAGTACTTC.

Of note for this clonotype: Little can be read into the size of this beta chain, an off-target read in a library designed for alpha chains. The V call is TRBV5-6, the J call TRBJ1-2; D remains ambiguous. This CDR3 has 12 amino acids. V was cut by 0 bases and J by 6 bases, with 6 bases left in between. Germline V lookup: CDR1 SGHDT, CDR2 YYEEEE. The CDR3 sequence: CASSLALDGYTF. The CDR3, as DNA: TGTGCCAGCAGCTTGGCCCTGGATGGCTACACCTTC.

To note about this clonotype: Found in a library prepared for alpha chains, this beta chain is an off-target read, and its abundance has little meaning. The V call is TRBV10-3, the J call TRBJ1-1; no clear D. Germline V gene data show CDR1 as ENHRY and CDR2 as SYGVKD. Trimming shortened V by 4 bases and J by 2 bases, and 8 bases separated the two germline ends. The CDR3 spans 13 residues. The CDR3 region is CAISGPGNTEAFF. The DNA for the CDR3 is TGTGCCATCAGTGGGCCGGGAAACACTGAAGCTTTCTTT.

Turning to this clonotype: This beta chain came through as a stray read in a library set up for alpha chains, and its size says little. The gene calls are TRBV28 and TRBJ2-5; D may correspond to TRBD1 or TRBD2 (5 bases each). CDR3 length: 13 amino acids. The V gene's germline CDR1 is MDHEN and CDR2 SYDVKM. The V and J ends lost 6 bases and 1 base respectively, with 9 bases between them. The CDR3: CASSRGLQETQYF. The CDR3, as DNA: TGTGCCAGCAGCCGGGGCCTCCAAGAGACCCAGTACTTC.

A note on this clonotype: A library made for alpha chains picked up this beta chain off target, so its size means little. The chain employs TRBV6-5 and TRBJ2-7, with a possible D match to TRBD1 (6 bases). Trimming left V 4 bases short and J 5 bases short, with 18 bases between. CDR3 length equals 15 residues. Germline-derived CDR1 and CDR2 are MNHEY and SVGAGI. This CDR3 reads CASSLTGIPYDEQYF. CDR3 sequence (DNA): TGTGCCAGCAGTTTGACAGGTATCCCCTATGACGAGCAGTACTTC.

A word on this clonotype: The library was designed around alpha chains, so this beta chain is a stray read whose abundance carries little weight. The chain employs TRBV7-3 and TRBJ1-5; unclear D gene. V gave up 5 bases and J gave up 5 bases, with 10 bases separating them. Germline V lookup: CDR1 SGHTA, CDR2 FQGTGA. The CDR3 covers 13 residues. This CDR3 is CASSQQRDQPQHF. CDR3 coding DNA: TGTGCCAGCAGCCAACAGCGGGATCAGCCCCAGCATTTT.

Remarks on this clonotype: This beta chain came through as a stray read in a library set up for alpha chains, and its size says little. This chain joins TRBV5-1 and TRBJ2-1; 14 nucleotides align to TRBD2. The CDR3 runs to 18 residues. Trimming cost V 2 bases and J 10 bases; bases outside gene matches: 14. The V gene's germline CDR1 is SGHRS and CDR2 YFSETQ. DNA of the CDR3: TGCGCCAGCAGCTTAGGACTAGCGGGAGGACTCAACACCGAAGAGCAGTTCTTC. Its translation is CASSLGLAGGLNTEEQFF.

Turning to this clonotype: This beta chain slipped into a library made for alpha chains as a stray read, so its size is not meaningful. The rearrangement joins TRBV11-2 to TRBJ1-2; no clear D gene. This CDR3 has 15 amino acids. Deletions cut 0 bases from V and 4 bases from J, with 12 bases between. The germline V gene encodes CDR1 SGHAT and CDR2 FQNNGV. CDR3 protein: CASSLEVRPSYGYTF. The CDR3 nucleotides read TGTGCCAGCAGCTTAGAGGTCAGGCCCAGCTATGGCTACACCTTC.

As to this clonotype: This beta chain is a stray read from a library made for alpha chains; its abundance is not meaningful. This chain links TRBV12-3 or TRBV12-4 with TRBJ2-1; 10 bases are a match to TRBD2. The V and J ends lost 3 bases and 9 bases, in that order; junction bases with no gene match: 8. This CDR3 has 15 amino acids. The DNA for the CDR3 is TGTGCCAGCAGTTTCTTCACTAGCGGGAAGGCTGAGCAGTTCTTC. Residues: CASSFFTSGKAEQFF.

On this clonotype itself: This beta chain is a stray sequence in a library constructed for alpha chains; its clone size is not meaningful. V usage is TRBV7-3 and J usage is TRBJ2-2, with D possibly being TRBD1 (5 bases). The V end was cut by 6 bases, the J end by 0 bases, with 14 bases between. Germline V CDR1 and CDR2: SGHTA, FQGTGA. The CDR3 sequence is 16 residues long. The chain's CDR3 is CASSSGSRANTGELFF. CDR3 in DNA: TGTGCCAGCAGTTCAGGGTCAAGGGCGAACACCGGGGAGCTGTTTTTT.

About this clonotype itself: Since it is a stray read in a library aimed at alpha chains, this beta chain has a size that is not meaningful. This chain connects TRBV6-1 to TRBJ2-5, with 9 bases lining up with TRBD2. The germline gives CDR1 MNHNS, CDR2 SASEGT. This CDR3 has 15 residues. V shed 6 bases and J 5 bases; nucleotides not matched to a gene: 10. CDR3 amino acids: CASSRGGRGGETQYF. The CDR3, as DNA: TGTGCCAGCAGCCGAGGCGGGAGGGGAGGCGAGACCCAGTACTTC.

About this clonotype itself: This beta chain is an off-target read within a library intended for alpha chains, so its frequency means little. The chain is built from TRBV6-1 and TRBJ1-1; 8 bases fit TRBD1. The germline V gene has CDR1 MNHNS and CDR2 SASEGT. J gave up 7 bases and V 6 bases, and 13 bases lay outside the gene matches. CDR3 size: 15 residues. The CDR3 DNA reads TGTGCCAGCAGGACAAGAGGGGCCGGACAGGGTGAAGCTTTCTTT. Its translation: CASRTRGAGQGEAFF.

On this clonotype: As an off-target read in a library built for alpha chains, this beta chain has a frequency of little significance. CDR3 loop: CSARDLSRKDSGANVLTF. CDR3 coding DNA: TGCAGTGCTAGAGATCTTTCCCGAAAGGACTCTGGGGCCAACGTCCTGACTTTC. The J gene is TRBJ2-6, the V gene TRBV20-1; no clear D. The CDR3 is 18 amino acids. Germline V lookup: CDR1 DFQATT, CDR2 SNEGSKA (reference sequence). Trimming took 0 bases from V and 0 from J, leaving 15 bases between them.

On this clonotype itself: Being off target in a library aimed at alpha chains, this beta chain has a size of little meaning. CDR3 in amino acids: CSVGASGSTVPDTQYF. DNA of the CDR3: TGCAGCGTTGGAGCTAGCGGGAGTACTGTCCCAGATACGCAGTATTTT. The chain recombines TRBV29-1 with TRBJ2-3; 10 nucleotides agree with TRBD2. CDR3 size: 16 residues. From germline, CDR1 is SQVTM and CDR2 ANQGSEA. V lost 4 bases, J lost 4 bases, and 11 bases stayed unmatched.

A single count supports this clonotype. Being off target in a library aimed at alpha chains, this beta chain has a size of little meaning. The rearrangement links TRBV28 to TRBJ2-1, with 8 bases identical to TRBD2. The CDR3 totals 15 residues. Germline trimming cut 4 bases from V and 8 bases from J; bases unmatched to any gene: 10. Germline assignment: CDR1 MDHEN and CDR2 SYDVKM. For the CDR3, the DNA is TGTGCCAGCAGTTCTCCGGGACTAGGCGGGGATGAGCAGTTCTTC. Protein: CASSSPGLGGDEQFF.

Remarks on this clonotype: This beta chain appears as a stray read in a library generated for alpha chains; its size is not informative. CDR3 nucleotide sequence: TGTGCCAGCTCACCTCGGAGACAGGCGAACACCGGGGAGCTGTTTTTT. Residues: CASSPRRQANTGELFF. This chain joins TRBV18 and TRBJ2-2, with D maybe TRBD1 (6 bases). CDR3 length: 16 amino acids. Between the trimmed V and J ends, which lost 3 bases and 0 bases, there was a span of 11 bases. Germline CDR1 KGHSH, CDR2 LQKENI.

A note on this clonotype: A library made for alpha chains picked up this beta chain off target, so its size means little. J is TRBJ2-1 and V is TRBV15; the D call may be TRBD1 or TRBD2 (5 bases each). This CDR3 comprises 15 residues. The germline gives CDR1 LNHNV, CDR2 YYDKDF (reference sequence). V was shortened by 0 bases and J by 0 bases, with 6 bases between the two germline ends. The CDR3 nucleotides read TGTGCCACCAGCAGAGATGGGGGCTCCTACAATGAGCAGTTCTTC. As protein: CATSRDGGSYNEQFF.